Below, 18 T cell receptor beta chains from the same sample are listed, as sequenced in a study of blood T cell repertoires in COVID-19 (dated by TCRdb to about 2020). The library relied on the immunoSEQ multiplex PCR assay. The table was pulled from immuneACCESS by TCRdb, which kept in-frame rearrangements only. Such tables lose some clones; where checked, under half of the loss comes from unresolved V genes, and the rest has no known cause. This sample holds under 60,000 clones; almost 85% were observed only once. In total, the top ten clones hold 3.5% of the sample. The material sequenced was peripheral blood. The receptors shown here come from a man aged 55 to 70 with acute or convalescent COVID-19.

V gene TRBV4-1 combines with J gene TRBJ2-3, with 7 nucleotides matching TRBD2. The J segment lost 2 bases and the V segment lost 0 bases, leaving 8 bases of the junction unmatched. In germline, CDR1 is MGHRA, CDR2 YSYEKL. This CDR3 region has 17 residues. DNA for the CDR3: TGCGCCAGCAGCCAAGATTGGGTTAGCGGGTACACAGATACGCAGTATTTT. Its protein is CASSQDWVSGYTDTQYF.

The rearrangement uses TRBV14 and TRBJ2-1; 10 nucleotides match TRBD2. V shed 3 bases, J shed 6 bases, and the junction held 8 bases outside the gene matches. Germline-derived CDR1 and CDR2 are SGHDN and FVKESK. The CDR3 totals 16 residues. Here the CDR3 reads CASSQPGLARLNEQFF. In DNA form, the CDR3 reads TGTGCCAGCAGCCAGCCGGGACTAGCGAGGCTCAATGAGCAGTTCTTC.

V gene TRBV6-5 combines with J gene TRBJ1-2, with D unresolved. Germline loops: CDR1 MNHEY, CDR2 SVGAGI. The CDR3 sequence is 14 residues long. Deletions cut 5 bases from V and 7 bases from J, with 17 bases between. For the CDR3, the DNA is TGTGCCAGCAGTACGCCTGGGCCGACCTTTGGCTACACCTTC. It yields the protein CASSTPGPTFGYTF.

The J gene is TRBJ1-2, the V gene TRBV2; weak D call: TRBD1 (5 bases). This CDR3 spans 16 amino acids. Germline V gene lookup returns CDR1 SNHLY and CDR2 FYNNEI. The germline V and J ends were trimmed by 4 bases and 2 bases, with 17 bases remaining between them. The CDR3 spells CASSGNSGITNYGYTF. The CDR3 nucleotides read TGTGCCAGCAGTGGAAACTCAGGGATCACAAACTATGGCTACACCTTC.

CDR3 nucleotides: TGTGCCAGCAGCTTAGCCCGGGAGAAGTACTTC. Residues: CASSLAREKYF. The V gene is TRBV7-2, the J gene TRBJ2-7; D is possibly TRBD2 (6 bases). This CDR3 region has 11 residues. V gave up 0 bases and J gave up 11 bases, with 8 bases separating them. Germline CDR1 is SGHTA and CDR2 is FQGNSA.

This clone turned up a few times. The V and J genes are TRBV10-3 and TRBJ2-1; D not certain. Germline lookup yields CDR1 ENHRY and CDR2 SYGVKD. V shed 2 bases and J shed 0 bases, with 5 bases lying between them. This CDR3 comprises 14 residues. The DNA of the CDR3 is TGTGCCATCAGTGAGGGCACCTCCTACAATGAGCAGTTCTTC. It codes for CAISEGTSYNEQFF.

This clone appeared once. The chain combines TRBV28 with TRBJ1-6, with D perhaps matching TRBD1 (6 bases). Germline lookup yields CDR1 MDHEN and CDR2 SYDVKM. This CDR3 has 13 residues. V shed 7 bases and J shed 7 bases, with 11 bases lying between them. DNA for the CDR3: TGTGCCAGCAAAAGAGGGGGAAATTCACCCCTCCACTTT. Amino acid sequence: CASKRGGNSPLHF.

The chain couples TRBV7-2 to TRBJ2-7; no firm D call. The V gene's germline CDR1 is SGHTA and CDR2 FQGNSA. This CDR3 contains 13 residues. V lost 0 bases to trimming and J lost 4 bases, with 7 bases between them. This CDR3 reads CASSLAVGYEQYF. The CDR3 coding sequence is TGTGCCAGCAGCTTAGCGGTCGGTTACGAGCAGTACTTC.

The genes are TRBV21-1 and TRBJ1-1. TRBV21-1 is a pseudogene. This CDR3 has 14 amino acids. This CDR3 reads CASGRGWCGTEAFF. The CDR3, as DNA: TGTGCCAGCGGGAGGGGGTGGTGTGGCACTGAAGCTTTCTTT.

This clone was found once. The rearrangement joins TRBV19 to TRBJ2-3; 9 bases align to TRBD2. Germline V lookup: CDR1 LNHDA, CDR2 SQIVND (reference sequence). The CDR3 contains 16 residues. V shed 6 bases, J shed 2 bases, and the junction held 9 bases outside the gene matches. CDR3 in amino acids: CASSVSRGGVTDTQYF. In DNA, the CDR3 is TGTGCCAGTAGCGTCTCGCGGGGGGGCGTCACAGATACGCAGTATTTT.

This clone has a handful of counts. Within the sample, other DNA sequences also encode this same CDR3. The CDR3: CASSESSPGAYEQYF. The CDR3 DNA is TGCGCCAGCAGTGAGTCGAGTCCCGGAGCCTACGAGCAGTACTTC. V usage is TRBV10-2 and J usage is TRBJ2-7; D not certain. V shed 0 bases and J shed 2 bases, with 11 bases lying between them. The germline V gene encodes CDR1 WSHSY and CDR2 SAAADI. The CDR3 totals 15 residues.

V gene TRBV10-3 combines with J gene TRBJ2-3; D perhaps matches TRBD1 (6 bases). Per the germline V gene, CDR1 is ENHRY and CDR2 is SYGVKD. The V end was cut by 1 base, the J end by 5 bases, with 7 bases between. The CDR3 has 13 amino acids. CDR3 residues: CAISELQGDTQYF. The CDR3 DNA sequence: TGTGCCATCAGTGAGTTACAGGGAGATACGCAGTATTTT.

This chain connects TRBV30 to TRBJ1-3, with TRBD1 identical over 9 bases. The CDR3 consists of 15 residues. V was pared by 3 bases and J by 4 bases, with 7 bases of the junction left unmatched. Looked up from germline, CDR1 is GTSNPN and CDR2 is SVGIG (reference sequence). The DNA for the CDR3 is TGTGCCTGGAGAGAACAGGGGGCGAGGGGAAACACCATATATTTT. Translated, it gives CAWREQGARGNTIYF.

The J gene is TRBJ2-1, the V gene TRBV15, with a possible D match to TRBD2 (6 bases). Germline assignment: CDR1 LNHNV and CDR2 YYDKDF (reference sequence). The CDR3 sequence is 17 residues long. With 1 base removed from V and 0 bases from J, the gap between germline ends came to 13 bases. Here the CDR3 reads CATSRGLEPSSYNEQFF. The CDR3 region has the DNA TGTGCCACCAGCAGAGGACTAGAACCGAGCTCCTACAATGAGCAGTTCTTC.

The chain carries TRBV5-1 and TRBJ2-5, with D unclear. The CDR3 consists of 14 residues. Germline-derived CDR1 and CDR2 are SGHRS and YFSETQ. Trimming cost V 4 bases and J 4 bases, with 14 bases left between them. The CDR3, as DNA: TGCGCCAGCAGCCCTACTAAAGACGCAGAGACCCAGTACTTC. Protein product: CASSPTKDAETQYF. The full variable domain, with the rest looked up from reference TRBV5-1 and TRBJ2-5, is KAGVTQTPRYLIKTRGQQVTLSCSPISGHRSVSWYQQTPGQGLQFLFEYFSETQRNKGNFPGRFSGRQFSNSRSEMNVSTLELGDSALYLCASSPTKDAETQYFGPGTRLLVL.

The chain recombines TRBV5-6 with TRBJ2-5; a weak D match, TRBD1 (7 bases). The V end was cut by 4 bases, the J end by 4 bases, with 11 bases between. Germline V lookup: CDR1 SGHDT, CDR2 YYEEEE. This CDR3 spans 13 amino acids. The CDR3 spells CASSPGGLETQYF. The CDR3 DNA reads TGTGCCAGCAGCCCAGGGGGGCTAGAGACCCAGTACTTC.

The chain joins TRBV19 to TRBJ1-2; 9 bases fit TRBD1. Germline trimming cut 6 bases from V and 3 bases from J; bases unmatched to any gene: 5. The CDR3 sequence is 14 residues long. Germline CDR1 and CDR2: LNHDA and SQIVND (reference sequence). CDR3: CASRQQGAHYGYTF. CDR3 bases: TGTGCCAGTAGGCAACAGGGGGCCCACTATGGCTACACCTTC.

The J gene is TRBJ2-7, the V gene TRBV12-5; TRBD2 matches at 7 bases. From germline, CDR1 is LGHNT and CDR2 FRNRAP. The CDR3 length is 16 residues. The V and J ends lost 2 bases and 7 bases, in that order; junction bases with no gene match: 14. The CDR3 spells CASGLPSGVALGEQYF. CDR3 in DNA: TGTGCTAGTGGTTTGCCGAGCGGGGTTGCACTAGGGGAGCAGTACTTC.